This TCR beta chain appears in the sequencing data of a study of T-cell memory formation after mild COVID-19. Study background: Each donor largely had its own TCR clusters. General study points: Clones that contracted clustered mainly in CM and EM if CD4+ and in EMRA if CD8+. Clones that contracted from day 15 to 85 were balanced CD4/CD8, while later expanders leaned CD4+. The appearance of some responding clones in pre-infection memory suggested that cross-reactive memory joined.

TCRdb called the 5' RACE reads again in MiXCR, with one record for every CDR3 protein. The profile shows roughly 160,000 distinct CDR3 sequences, under 14% of them singletons. This CDR3 has 15 residues. V gave up 4 bases and J gave up 5 bases; unmatched junction bases: 11. Per germline, CDR1 SGHRS and CDR2 YFSETQ. On this clonotype: The antigen is undetermined.

The receptor comes from a man between 18 and 29 years old who had mild COVID-19 (a few samples of this study predate the infection). Cell type and time point are not known. The sample taken for sequencing was PBMCs or a T cell subset sorted from them (not recorded which). The chain joins TRBV5-1 to TRBJ2-7, with 8 bases matching TRBD1. The CDR3 nucleotides are TGCGCCAGCAGCCACTCGAGGACAGGGCTCGACGAGCAGTACTTC. It specifies CASSHSRTGLDEQYF.